Listed here is a single T cell receptor (beta chain). The sample originates from a study of cytomegalovirus exposure and HLA in healthy donors. CDR1 is MNHNS, CDR2 SASEGT, per germline. This CDR3 has 13 residues. With 7 bases clipped from V and 7 bases from J, the junction kept 4 bases outside the gene matches. The PCR was carried out with 60 Vbeta primers and 13 Jbeta primers. The method was immunoSEQ multiplex PCR; TCRdb's version includes in-frame clones alone and lacks a portion of them. The sample holds over 55,000 clones, 70% to 85% seen once. V gene TRBV6-1 combines with J gene TRBJ1-6; 7 positions agree with TRBD1. Sequencing was done on a sample of PBMCs. This TCR came from a man aged 35 to 55 in good health and CMV-seronegative. This chain's CDR3 is CASIRQGNSPLHF. The CDR3 bases are TGTGCCAGCATTCGACAGGGAAATTCACCCCTCCACTTT.